The 25 T cell receptor beta chains presented below share a single source sample, sequenced in a study of blood T cells in healthy people across ages. Together with a sample-barcoded 5' primer, a J-beta primer mix was included in a second PCR lasting roughly 6 to 12 cycles. TCRdb redid the calling of the 5' RACE reads with MiXCR, one entry per CDR3 protein. The data contain around 790,000 distinct CDR3 sequences, 40% to 50% of them seen just once; the ten biggest clones take up around 18%. Sample: blood. The receptors were sampled from a man aged 55-75 years in good health.

This chain links TRBV5-1 with TRBJ2-7, with D perhaps matching TRBD2 (5 bases). Germline-derived CDR1 and CDR2 are SGHRS and YFSETQ. Trimming took off 0 bases at V and 6 bases at J, with 7 bases between the two ends. This CDR3 region has 12 residues. The chain's CDR3 is CASSLADSEQYF. CDR3 DNA: TGCGCCAGCAGCTTGGCGGACTCCGAGCAGTACTTC.

This rearrangement joins TRBV6-2 or TRBV6-3 to TRBJ2-3; D is unresolved. V lost 1 base and J 2 bases, leaving 7 bases between the germline ends. CDR3 size: 14 residues. Germline V lookup: CDR1 MNHEY, CDR2 SVGEGT. The CDR3 nucleotides are TGTGCCAGCAGTTACTGGCAGAACACAGATACGCAGTATTTT. Its translation: CASSYWQNTDTQYF.

This clonotype was observed a single time. The chain couples TRBV9 to TRBJ1-6, with TRBD1 identical over 10 bases. The CDR3 consists of 16 residues. Trimming cost V 4 bases and J 6 bases; bases outside gene matches: 7. The germline V gene encodes CDR1 SGDLS and CDR2 YYNGEE. The CDR3 is CASSIGTGAGNSPLHF. Written as DNA, the CDR3 is TGTGCCAGCAGCATCGGGACAGGGGCTGGTAATTCACCCCTCCACTTT.

The CDR3, as DNA: TGCGCCAGCAGCCAAGGACAGGGTGAGCAGCCCCAGCATTTT. Residues: CASSQGQGEQPQHF. The rearrangement joins TRBV4-3 to TRBJ1-5; 7 nucleotides align to TRBD1. Trimming removed 1 base from V and 7 bases from J; junction bases left unmatched: 4. Germline V CDR1 and CDR2: LGHNA, YSLEER. The CDR3 consists of 14 residues.

Note on this clonotype: Mismatch with germline at one junction end may stem from a read error. The gene calls are TRBV30 and TRBJ2-1, with TRBD2 matching over 8 bases. CDR1 and CDR2 (germline): GTSNPN, SVGIG (reference sequence). CDR3 length: 12 amino acids. CDR3 region: CAGSIGRVEQFF. The CDR3 DNA is TGTGCCGGGAGTATCGGGAGGGTTGAGCAGTTCTTC.

This clonotype was counted a few times. The chain joins TRBV12-3 or TRBV12-4 to TRBJ2-1; a weak D match, TRBD2 (7 bases). The CDR3 runs to 16 residues. Trimming pared 1 base from V and 3 bases from J, leaving 13 bases between. CDR3 DNA sequence: TGTGCCAGCAGTTTAGTCGGCGGGGGCCGCTACAATGAGCAGTTCTTC. As protein: CASSLVGGGRYNEQFF.

The chain uses TRBV7-8 and TRBJ1-4; D is undetermined. The CDR3 sequence is 14 residues long. V lost 3 bases to trimming and J lost 5 bases, with 10 bases between them. Germline loops: CDR1 SGHVS, CDR2 FQNEAQ. CDR3 DNA sequence: TGTGCCAGCAGCTTCCGGACCGAAAATGAAAAACTGTTTTTT. This encodes CASSFRTENEKLFF.

A few counts support this clonotype. The chain is built from TRBV5-5 and TRBJ2-1; the match to TRBD2 covers 8 bases. Germline V gene data show CDR1 as SGHKS and CDR2 as YYEKEE (reference sequence). CDR3 length: 15 amino acids. Trimming took 3 bases from V and 2 from J; bases not matched to a gene: 4. CDR3 loop: CASSYGGAAYNEQFF. In DNA form, the CDR3 reads TGTGCCAGCAGCTACGGGGGGGCAGCCTACAATGAGCAGTTCTTC. Combining the CDR3 with reference TRBV5-5 and TRBJ2-1 gives the whole variable domain DAGVTQSPTHLIKTRGQQVTLRCSPISGHKSVSWYQQVLGQGPQFIFQYYEKEERGRGNFPDRFSARQFPNYSSELNVNALLLGDSALYLCASSYGGAAYNEQFFGPGTRLTVL.

This clonotype was counted a few times. The rearrangement joins TRBV7-9 to TRBJ2-7; D possibly uses TRBD1 or TRBD2 (7 bases each). Trimming shortened V by 6 bases and J by 9 bases, and 15 bases separated the two germline ends. CDR1 is SEHNR, CDR2 FQNEAQ, per germline (reference sequence). The CDR3 extends over 12 amino acids. Here the CDR3 DNA reads TGTGCCAGCAGTTTTACAGGGGAGGGGCAGTACTTC. Its protein is CASSFTGEGQYF.

Remarks on this clonotype: The germline gene is not matched at one end of the junction; a read error may be the cause. The chain is built from TRBV6-2 or TRBV6-3 and TRBJ2-1, with TRBD2 matching over 10 bases. Germline CDR1 is MNHEY and CDR2 is SVGEGT. The CDR3 length is 18 residues. As DNA, the CDR3 is TGTGCCAGCGGTTACAATAGCGGGGGGTCGAGCTCCTACAATGAGCAGTTCTTC. Its protein is CASGYNSGGSSSYNEQFF.

This clonotype turned up a few times. The chain has TRBV5-4 and TRBJ2-5; D gene uncertain. Germline CDR1 reads SGHNT; CDR2 reads YYREEE (reference sequence). V gave up 4 bases and J gave up 5 bases, with 18 bases separating them. The CDR3 is 15 residues long. The DNA of the CDR3 is TGTGCCAGCAGCCCTCCCCCTCCAGCCCAGGAGACCCAGTACTTC. Its protein product is CASSPPPPAQETQYF.

V is TRBV20-1 and J is TRBJ1-4; perhaps TRBD1 as D (6 bases). Trimming pared 6 bases from V and 7 bases from J, leaving 12 bases between. This CDR3 is built from 12 residues. Germline values: CDR1 DFQATT, CDR2 SNEGSKA (reference sequence). The CDR3 coding sequence is TGCAGTGCGCAGGACAGTATTGAAAAACTGTTTTTT. As protein: CSAQDSIEKLFF.

The chain carries TRBV6-6 and TRBJ2-3, with unresolved D. Trimming shortened V by 7 bases and J by 6 bases, and 11 bases separated the two germline ends. The CDR3 length is 12 residues. Germline CDR1 and CDR2: MNHNY and SVGAGI (reference sequence). CDR3 in DNA: TGTGCCAGCACCTCGCTCAGTGATACGCAGTATTTT. As protein: CASTSLSDTQYF.

The chain employs TRBV7-2 and TRBJ2-3; tentative D call: TRBD2 (5 bases). CDR1 SGHTA and CDR2 FQGNSA come from the germline V gene. There are 16 residues in the CDR3. Trimming took 2 bases from V and 2 from J, leaving 14 bases between them. The CDR3 coding sequence is TGTGCCAGCAGCTTATCGGGTCCCGGGAACACAGATACGCAGTATTTT. The encoded protein is CASSLSGPGNTDTQYF.

A few counts support this clonotype. The chain joins TRBV5-5 to TRBJ1-5, with 9 bases fitting TRBD1. V shed 0 bases and J 1 base; nucleotides not matched to a gene: 8. The CDR3 runs to 18 residues. Germline loops: CDR1 SGHKS, CDR2 YYEKEE (reference sequence). This CDR3 reads CASSLEAGTGLSNQPQHF. CDR3 sequence (DNA): TGTGCCAGCAGCTTGGAGGCCGGGACAGGGTTAAGCAATCAGCCCCAGCATTTT.

The chain recombines TRBV6-5 with TRBJ2-7; the D gene could be TRBD1 or TRBD2 (5 bases each). Germline loops: CDR1 MNHEY, CDR2 SVGAGI. This CDR3 has 14 residues. The V and J ends lost 5 bases and 1 base respectively, with 12 bases between them. CDR3 in amino acids: CASSRRDPSYEQYF. DNA of the CDR3: TGTGCCAGCAGTCGTCGGGACCCTTCCTACGAGCAGTACTTC.

This sequence joins TRBV20-1 and TRBJ1-1; the D is unclear. Trimming removed 1 base at V and 0 bases at J, with 6 bases between. This CDR3 has 13 amino acids. Germline V gene sequence: CDR1 DFQATT, CDR2 SNEGSKA (reference sequence). CDR3 sequence reads: CSARGTVNTEAFF. In DNA form, the CDR3 reads TGCAGTGCTAGAGGAACGGTGAACACTGAAGCTTTCTTT.

This clonotype was seen more than once but under ten times. The chain carries TRBV7-2 and TRBJ2-3; D possibly corresponds to TRBD2 (6 bases). CDR3 length: 16 amino acids. Deletions cut 5 bases from V and 4 bases from J, with 19 bases between. Germline CDR1 is SGHTA and CDR2 is FQGNSA. CDR3 DNA: TGTGCCAGCAGCGCCGGGAGACTAACACCTCCAGATACGCAGTATTTT. This encodes CASSAGRLTPPDTQYF.

This chain connects TRBV24-1 to TRBJ2-5, with 7 bases that match TRBD2. The CDR3 extends over 17 amino acids. The V and J ends lost 1 base and 5 bases, in that order; junction bases with no gene match: 12. Germline V gene data show CDR1 as KGHDR and CDR2 as SFDVKD. The DNA of the CDR3 is TGTGCCACCAGTGATTTCCCTCCAAGCGGGGTTGACGAGACCCAGTACTTC. It codes for CATSDFPPSGVDETQYF.

The CDR3 reads CASSQVGTGKGYTF. CDR3 nucleotides: TGTGCCAGCAGCCAAGTCGGGACAGGGAAGGGCTACACCTTC. The V call is TRBV14, the J call TRBJ1-2; TRBD1 aligns across 9 bases. The CDR3 is 14 residues long. Looked up from germline, CDR1 is SGHDN and CDR2 is FVKESK. V lost 1 base and J lost 8; bases outside the gene matches: 5.

Notes on this clonotype: The junction differs from germline at one of its ends, possibly a read error. The chain couples TRBV27 to TRBJ2-1; D is unresolved. The J call may be incorrect, as the DNA end agrees better with TRBJ2-7. The CDR3 totals 14 residues. CDR1 and CDR2 from the germline V gene are MNHEY and SMNVEV (reference sequence). The CDR3 spells CTSSPLTSYNEQYF. Written as DNA, the CDR3 is TGTACCAGTTCCCCCCTTACCTCCTACAATGAGCAGTACTTC.

This clonotype was seen ten or more times. V and J are TRBV5-6 and TRBJ2-7; the D gene is possibly TRBD1 (5 bases). The V gene lost 5 bases and the J gene lost 0 bases, with 12 bases spanning the gap. Per germline, CDR1 SGHDT and CDR2 YYEEEE. The CDR3 is made up of 14 amino acids. The CDR3 reads CASRGFGASYEQYF. The CDR3 DNA reads TGTGCCAGCAGAGGCTTTGGGGCCTCCTACGAGCAGTACTTC.

This rearrangement joins TRBV7-2 to TRBJ1-1; maybe TRBD1 (6 bases). V was trimmed by 6 bases and J by 11 bases, leaving 16 bases between them. Germline CDR1 and CDR2: SGHTA and FQGNSA. The CDR3 consists of 12 residues. For the CDR3, the DNA is TGTGCCAGCAGAAAAGGGGGGGCGAGTGCTTTCTTT. The encoded protein is CASRKGGASAFF.

This clonotype came up a few times. This chain uses TRBV28 with TRBJ2-1; D is tentatively TRBD1 or TRBD2 (7 bases each). V lost 1 base and J 9 bases, leaving 22 bases between the germline ends. The CDR3 contains 17 residues. The germline V gene encodes CDR1 MDHEN and CDR2 SYDVKM. The CDR3 loop reads CASSLFRDHRGGGEQFF. DNA for the CDR3: TGTGCCAGCAGTTTATTTCGAGACCACAGGGGAGGGGGTGAGCAGTTCTTC.

The chain uses TRBV4-3 and TRBJ2-6; perhaps TRBD1 as D (6 bases). Trimming pared 0 bases from V and 0 bases from J, leaving 18 bases between. The germline gives CDR1 LGHNA, CDR2 YSLEER. This CDR3 has 20 residues. The DNA of the CDR3 is TGCGCCAGCAGCCAAGAACTAGGACAGAGAGCATACTCTGGGGCCAACGTCCTGACTTTC. Its protein is CASSQELGQRAYSGANVLTF.